This T cell receptor (beta chain) appears in the sequencing data of a study of shared T cell receptors in the human thymus. TCRdb's table, derived via immunoSEQ multiplex PCR, lists solely in-frame clones and lacks some. The sample yields about 400,000 clones, about 95% seen once. The clonotype was recovered from a human donor. The sample taken for sequencing was thymocytes.

The CDR3 DNA is TGTGCCAGCAGCTTAGGCACGGGACCGAAAGAGCAGTACTTC. This gives the protein CASSLGTGPKEQYF. This chain links TRBV7-9 with TRBJ2-7; D possibly uses TRBD1 or TRBD2 (5 bases each). The germline CDR1 and CDR2 sequences are SEHNR and FQNEAQ (reference sequence). The germline V and J ends were trimmed by 1 base and 7 bases, with 14 bases remaining between them. The CDR3 length is 14 residues.